Given below is one T cell receptor beta chain in context. Its antigen is as yet unknown. This sample is drawn from a study of cytomegalovirus exposure and HLA in healthy donors. Primers for the PCR totalled 60 Vbeta and 13 Jbeta. Repertoires were generated with immunoSEQ multiplex PCR, while TCRdb's copy carries only in-frame clones and drops some. Of fewer than 120,000 clones listed, around 78% are singletons. Study-level findings and limits: Analyses of presence/absence relied on an assumption of roughly uniform sequencing depth across donors.

The TCR comes from a woman aged 25 to 39 in good health and CMV-seronegative. The material sequenced was PBMCs.

CDR3 sequence (DNA): TGTGCCAGCACCGAGACTAATCCGTATAATTCACCCCTCCACTTT. Protein sequence: CASTETNPYNSPLHF. The chain recombines TRBV2 with TRBJ1-6, with D unresolved. Germline CDR1 and CDR2: SNHLY and FYNNEI. This CDR3 is 15 amino acids long. Trimming pared 7 bases from V and 4 bases from J, leaving 14 bases between.